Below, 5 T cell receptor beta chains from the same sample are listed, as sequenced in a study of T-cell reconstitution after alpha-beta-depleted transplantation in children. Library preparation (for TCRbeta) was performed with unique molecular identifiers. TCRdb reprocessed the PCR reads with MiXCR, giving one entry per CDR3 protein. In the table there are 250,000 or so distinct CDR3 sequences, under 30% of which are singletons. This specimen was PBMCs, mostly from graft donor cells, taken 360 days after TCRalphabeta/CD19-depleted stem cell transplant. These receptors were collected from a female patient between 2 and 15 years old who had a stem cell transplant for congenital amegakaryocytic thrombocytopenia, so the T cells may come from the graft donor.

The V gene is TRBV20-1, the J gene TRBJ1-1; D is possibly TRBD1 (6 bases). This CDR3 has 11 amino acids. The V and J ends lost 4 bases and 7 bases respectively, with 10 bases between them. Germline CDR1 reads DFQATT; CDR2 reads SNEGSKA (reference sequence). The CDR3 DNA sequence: TGCAGTGCTACGGACAGATATGAAGCTTTCTTT. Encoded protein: CSATDRYEAFF.

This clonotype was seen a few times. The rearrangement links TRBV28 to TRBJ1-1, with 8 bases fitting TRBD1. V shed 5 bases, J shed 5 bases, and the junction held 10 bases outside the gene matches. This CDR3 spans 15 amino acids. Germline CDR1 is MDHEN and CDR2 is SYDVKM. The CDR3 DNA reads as TGTGCCAGCAGTCCCCAGGGGGCTGGGGAGACTGAAGCTTTCTTT. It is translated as CASSPQGAGETEAFF.

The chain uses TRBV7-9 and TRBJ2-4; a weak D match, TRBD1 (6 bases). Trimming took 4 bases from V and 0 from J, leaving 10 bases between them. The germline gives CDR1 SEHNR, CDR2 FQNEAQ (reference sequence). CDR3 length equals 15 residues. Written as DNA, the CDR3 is TGTGCCAGCAGCTCAAACAGGGAAGCCAAAAACATTCAGTACTTC. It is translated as CASSSNREAKNIQYF.

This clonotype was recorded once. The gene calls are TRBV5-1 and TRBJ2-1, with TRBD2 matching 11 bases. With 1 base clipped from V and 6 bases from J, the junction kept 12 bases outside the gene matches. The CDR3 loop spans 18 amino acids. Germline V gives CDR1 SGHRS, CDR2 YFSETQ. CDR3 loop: CASSLSRLAGGRGNEQFF. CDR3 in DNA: TGCGCCAGCAGCTTGTCGCGGCTAGCGGGGGGCCGAGGCAATGAGCAGTTCTTC.

DNA for the CDR3: TGTGCCAGCAGTCAGCCCGGGACCCGGGAGACCCAGTACTTC. The encoded protein is CASSQPGTRETQYF. The chain has TRBV12-3 or TRBV12-4 and TRBJ2-5; D is possibly TRBD1 or TRBD2 (5 bases each). The CDR3 is 14 amino acids. Trimming cost V 5 bases and J 5 bases, with 15 bases left between them.